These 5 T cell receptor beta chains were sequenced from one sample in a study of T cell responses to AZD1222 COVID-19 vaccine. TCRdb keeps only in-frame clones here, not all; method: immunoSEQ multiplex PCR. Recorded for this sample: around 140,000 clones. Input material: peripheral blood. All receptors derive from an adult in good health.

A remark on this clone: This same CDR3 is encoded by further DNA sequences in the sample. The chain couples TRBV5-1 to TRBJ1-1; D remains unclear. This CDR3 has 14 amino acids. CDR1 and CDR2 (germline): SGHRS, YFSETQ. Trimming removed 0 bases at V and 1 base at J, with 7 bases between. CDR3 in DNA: TGCGCCAGCAGCTTGGATGGTTGGAACACTGAAGCTTTCTTT. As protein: CASSLDGWNTEAFF.

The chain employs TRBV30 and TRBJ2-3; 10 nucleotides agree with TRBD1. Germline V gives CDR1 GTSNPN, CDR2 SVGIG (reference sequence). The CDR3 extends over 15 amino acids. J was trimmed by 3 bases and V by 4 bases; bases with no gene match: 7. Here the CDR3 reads CAWTRDRGMTDTQYF. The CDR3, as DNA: TGTGCCTGGACCCGGGACAGGGGTATGACAGATACGCAGTATTTT.

CDR3 in DNA: TGTGCCAGCAGCTTGGGGACAGATAGCAATCAGCCCCAGCATTTT. As protein: CASSLGTDSNQPQHF. This rearrangement joins TRBV7-9 to TRBJ1-5; TRBD1 matches at 7 bases. This CDR3 is 15 amino acids long. J gave up 0 bases and V 3 bases, and 2 bases lay outside the gene matches. From germline, CDR1 is SEHNR and CDR2 FQNEAQ (reference sequence).

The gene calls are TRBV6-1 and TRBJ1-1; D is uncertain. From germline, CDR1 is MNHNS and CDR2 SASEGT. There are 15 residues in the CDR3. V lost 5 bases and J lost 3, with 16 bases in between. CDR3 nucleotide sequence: TGTGCCAGCAGTAATCCTACACAGCGGGACACTGAAGCTTTCTTT. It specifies CASSNPTQRDTEAFF.

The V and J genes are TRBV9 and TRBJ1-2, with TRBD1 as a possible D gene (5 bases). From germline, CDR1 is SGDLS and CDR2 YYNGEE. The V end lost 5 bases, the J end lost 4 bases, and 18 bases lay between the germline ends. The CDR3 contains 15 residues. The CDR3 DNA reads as TGTGCCAGCAGTGCCCCCCAATCCGACAGCTATGGCTACACCTTC. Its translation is CASSAPQSDSYGYTF.